This T cell receptor (beta chain) came from a study of blood T cell repertoires in COVID-19. The wider study: Samples came from the United States, Italy and Spain, spanning acute and convalescent COVID-19.

In the study's own analysis: Reference gene primer amplification yielded estimated nucleated cell counts. Libraries were prepared by immunoSEQ multiplex PCR; TCRdb keeps only in-frame clonotypes and omits some of them. The DNA was the basis for D and trimming; V, J and clone size are from that table. This table holds about 89,000 clones, more than 60% found once. V was trimmed by 4 bases and J by 6 bases, leaving 14 bases between them. CDR1 is SGDLS and CDR2 is YYNGEE in the germline V gene. The CDR3 covers 13 residues. The chain has TRBV9 and TRBJ2-7; perhaps TRBD1 as D (6 bases). This clonotype was sampled from a human donor in a cohort sampled during active COVID-19. Sequencing input: peripheral blood. The CDR3 nucleotides are TGTGCCAGCAGCCCCCAGGGGCGTCTCGAGCAGTACTTC. Translation gives CASSPQGRLEQYF.